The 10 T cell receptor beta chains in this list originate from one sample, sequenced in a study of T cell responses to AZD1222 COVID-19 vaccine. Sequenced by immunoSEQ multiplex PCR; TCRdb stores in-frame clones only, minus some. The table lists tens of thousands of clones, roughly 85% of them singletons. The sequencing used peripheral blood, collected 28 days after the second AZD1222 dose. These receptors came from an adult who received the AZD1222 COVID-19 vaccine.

CDR3 region: CASSKAQSGTGGTEAFF. The CDR3 DNA is TGTGCCAGCAGCAAAGCTCAATCCGGGACAGGGGGCACTGAAGCTTTCTTT. The chain employs TRBV21-1 and TRBJ1-1; no DNA check was done on the table's D call, TRBD1. TRBV21-1 is given as a pseudogene. This CDR3 contains 17 residues.

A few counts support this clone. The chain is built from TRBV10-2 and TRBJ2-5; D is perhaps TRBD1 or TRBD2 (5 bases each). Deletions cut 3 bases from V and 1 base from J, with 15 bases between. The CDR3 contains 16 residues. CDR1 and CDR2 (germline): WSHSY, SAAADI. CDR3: CASSERGYRFQETQYF. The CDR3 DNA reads TGCGCCAGCAGTGAAAGAGGGTACAGGTTCCAAGAGACCCAGTACTTC.

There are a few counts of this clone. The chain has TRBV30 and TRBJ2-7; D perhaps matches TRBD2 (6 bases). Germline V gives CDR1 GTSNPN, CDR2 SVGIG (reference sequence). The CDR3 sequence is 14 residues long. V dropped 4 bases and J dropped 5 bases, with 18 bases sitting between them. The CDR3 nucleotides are TGTGCCTGGAAGGGTGGGGGGATCATGAACGAGCAGTACTTC. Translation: CAWKGGGIMNEQYF.

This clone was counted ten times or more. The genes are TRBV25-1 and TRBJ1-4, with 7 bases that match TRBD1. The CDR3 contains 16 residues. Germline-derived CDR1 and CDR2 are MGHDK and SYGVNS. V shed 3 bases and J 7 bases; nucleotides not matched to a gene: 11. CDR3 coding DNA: TGTGCCAGCAGTGATTACGACAGGGCAGGCGGTGAAAAACTGTTTTTT. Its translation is CASSDYDRAGGEKLFF.

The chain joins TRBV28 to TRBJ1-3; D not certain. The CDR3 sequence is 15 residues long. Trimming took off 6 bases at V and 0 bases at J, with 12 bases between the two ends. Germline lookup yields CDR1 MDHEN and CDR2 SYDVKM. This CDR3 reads CASRSEVPSGNTIYF. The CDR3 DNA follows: TGTGCCAGCAGGTCCGAGGTACCCTCTGGAAACACCATATATTTT.

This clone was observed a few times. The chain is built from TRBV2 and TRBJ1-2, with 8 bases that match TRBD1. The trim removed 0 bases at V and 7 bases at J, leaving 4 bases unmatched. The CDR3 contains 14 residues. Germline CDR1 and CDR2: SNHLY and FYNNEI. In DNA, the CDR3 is TGTGCCAGCAGTGAAGCTAGGACAGGGCTTGGCTACACCTTC. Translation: CASSEARTGLGYTF.

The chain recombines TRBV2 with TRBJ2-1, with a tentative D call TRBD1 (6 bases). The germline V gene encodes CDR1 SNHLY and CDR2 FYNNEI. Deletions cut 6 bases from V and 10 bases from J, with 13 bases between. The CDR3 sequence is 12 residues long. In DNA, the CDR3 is TGTGCCAGCAGACAGACAGGCCGGGAGCAGTTCTTC. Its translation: CASRQTGREQFF.

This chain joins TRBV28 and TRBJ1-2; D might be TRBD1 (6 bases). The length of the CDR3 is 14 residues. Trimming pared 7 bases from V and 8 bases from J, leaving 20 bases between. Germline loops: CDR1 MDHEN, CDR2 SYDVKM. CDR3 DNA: TGTGCCAGCATGTTTAATGGGGGGGGCCACGGCTACACCTTC. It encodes CASMFNGGGHGYTF.

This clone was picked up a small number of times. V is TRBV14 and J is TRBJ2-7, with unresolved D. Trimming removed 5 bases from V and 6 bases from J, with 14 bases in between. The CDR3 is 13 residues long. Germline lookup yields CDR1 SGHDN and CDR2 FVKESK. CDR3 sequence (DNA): TGTGCCAGCAGCTCGGTGTCCGTCAGCGAGCAGTACTTC. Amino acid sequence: CASSSVSVSEQYF.

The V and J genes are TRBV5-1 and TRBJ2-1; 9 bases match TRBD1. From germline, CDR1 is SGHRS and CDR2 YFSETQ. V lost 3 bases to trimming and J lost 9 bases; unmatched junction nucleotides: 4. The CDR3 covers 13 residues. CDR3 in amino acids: CASSSGTGIEQFF. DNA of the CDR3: TGCGCCAGCAGCTCCGGGACAGGGATTGAGCAGTTCTTC.